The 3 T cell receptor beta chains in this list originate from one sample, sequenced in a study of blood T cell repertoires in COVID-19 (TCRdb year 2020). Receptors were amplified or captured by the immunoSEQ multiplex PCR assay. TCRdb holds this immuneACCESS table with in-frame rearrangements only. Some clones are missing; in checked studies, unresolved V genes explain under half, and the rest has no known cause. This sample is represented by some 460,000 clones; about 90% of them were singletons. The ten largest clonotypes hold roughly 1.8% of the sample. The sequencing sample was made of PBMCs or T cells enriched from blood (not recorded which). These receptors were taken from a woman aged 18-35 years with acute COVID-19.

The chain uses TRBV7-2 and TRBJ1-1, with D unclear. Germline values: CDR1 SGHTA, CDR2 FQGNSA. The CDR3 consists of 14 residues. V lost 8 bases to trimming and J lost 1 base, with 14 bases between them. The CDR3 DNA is TGTGCCAGCCGGTGGTGGGAGGCGAACACTGAAGCTTTCTTT. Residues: CASRWWEANTEAFF.

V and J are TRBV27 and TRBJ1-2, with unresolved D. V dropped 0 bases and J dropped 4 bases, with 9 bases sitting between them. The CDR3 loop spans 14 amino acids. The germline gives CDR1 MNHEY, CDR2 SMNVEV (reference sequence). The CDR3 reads CASSLSFTGYGYTF. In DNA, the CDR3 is TGTGCCAGCAGTTTATCGTTTACTGGCTATGGCTACACCTTC.

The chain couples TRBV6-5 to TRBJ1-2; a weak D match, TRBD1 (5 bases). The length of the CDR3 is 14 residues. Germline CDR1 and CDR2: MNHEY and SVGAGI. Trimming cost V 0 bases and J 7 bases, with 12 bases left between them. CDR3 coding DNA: TGTGCCAGCAGTTACTCGAAGACCCAGGGTGGCTACACCTTC. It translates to CASSYSKTQGGYTF.